This TCR beta chain came from a study of identifying expanded T cells in peripheral blood. No infections or other immune events were documented during collection. On this clone itself: Its cognate antigen is unknown.

V shed 1 base and J 0 bases; nucleotides not matched to a gene: 5. Germline assignment: CDR1 GTSNPN and CDR2 SVGIG (reference sequence). There are 16 residues in the CDR3. Findings and caveats of the study: Variance in clone template counts between two-week samples significantly increased with total template count across all healthy donors. Technical replicates showed roughly 1.2 changed clones; two weeks about 16.4; four weeks 19.

Repertoires were generated with immunoSEQ multiplex PCR, while TCRdb's copy carries only in-frame clones and drops some. The table lists around 94,000 clones, more than 75% of them singletons. The TCR sequence derives from a person aged 18 to 69 in good health. This chain connects TRBV30 to TRBJ2-3; 9 bases fit TRBD2. Input material: blood. CDR3 loop: CAWSGLAGKSTDTQYF. The CDR3 coding sequence is TGTGCCTGGAGTGGTCTAGCGGGGAAGAGCACAGATACGCAGTATTTT.